This passage covers 20 T cell receptor beta chains from one sample sequenced in a study of T cell responses to AZD1222 COVID-19 vaccine. Libraries were prepared by immunoSEQ multiplex PCR; TCRdb keeps only in-frame clonotypes and omits some of them. The profile covers about 110,000 clones, with about 90% appearing a single time and under 8.5% taken by the ten largest. The sequencing used peripheral blood, collected 28 days after the second AZD1222 dose. The receptors were sampled from an adult who received the AZD1222 COVID-19 vaccine.

The chain recombines TRBV6-5 with TRBJ1-5, with a possible D match to TRBD1 (6 bases). Trimming cost V 4 bases and J 0 bases, with 7 bases left between them. The germline V gene has CDR1 MNHEY and CDR2 SVGAGI. There are 14 residues in the CDR3. CDR3 in DNA: TGTGCCAGCAGTTTGGACAGTAGCAATCAGCCCCAGCATTTT. This translates into CASSLDSSNQPQHF.

This clone was seen once. The chain links TRBV3-1 (or the pseudogene TRBV3-2) to TRBJ2-5; 11 bases are a match to TRBD2. Trimming at V came to 0 bases and at J to 4 bases, leaving 7 bases not matched to a gene. The CDR3 is made up of 17 amino acids. CDR1 LGHDT and CDR2 YNNKEL come from the germline V gene (reference sequence). The CDR3 protein is CASSQDTSGGLRETQYF. DNA for the CDR3: TGTGCCAGCAGCCAAGATACTAGCGGGGGCCTCAGAGAGACCCAGTACTTC.

The chain recombines TRBV14 with TRBJ2-3; no firm D call. The CDR3 has 17 amino acids. Germline CDR1 and CDR2: SGHDN and FVKESK. Trimming shortened V by 1 base and J by 4 bases, and 18 bases separated the two germline ends. The CDR3 reads CASSQGRIVRSADTQYF. DNA for the CDR3: TGTGCCAGCAGCCAAGGAAGAATAGTAAGAAGCGCAGATACGCAGTATTTT.

The rearrangement links TRBV27 to TRBJ1-1; no firm D call. Trimming took 2 bases from V and 4 from J, leaving 8 bases between them. Germline V gene lookup returns CDR1 MNHEY and CDR2 SMNVEV (reference sequence). The CDR3 is made up of 13 amino acids. In DNA, the CDR3 is TGTGCCAGCAGTTTAGGTCGAGTCACTGAAGCTTTCTTT. Protein: CASSLGRVTEAFF.

This clone came up once. The chain joins TRBV21-1 to TRBJ2-1. TRBV21-1 is classified as a pseudogene. The CDR3 spans 14 residues. The CDR3 DNA reads as TGTGCCAGCAGCAAAGTGGGGACCCACAATGAGCAGTTCTTC. Its translation is CASSKVGTHNEQFF.

V usage is TRBV25-1 and J usage is TRBJ1-6; no firm D call. Trimming pared 1 base from V and 7 bases from J, leaving 11 bases between. This CDR3 has 15 amino acids. CDR1 is MGHDK and CDR2 is SYGVNS in the germline V gene. Here the CDR3 reads CASSEFSGRNSPLHF. DNA of the CDR3: TGTGCCAGCAGTGAATTTTCCGGGCGGAATTCACCCCTCCACTTT.

The chain links TRBV5-1 to TRBJ1-3, with D possibly TRBD1 on 5 matching bases. The germline CDR1 and CDR2 sequences are SGHRS and YFSETQ. The CDR3 covers 14 residues. V was cut by 4 bases and J by 1 base, with 9 bases left in between. The CDR3 nucleotides are TGCGCCAGCAGCCCGACAGAGTCTGGAAACACCATATATTTT. As protein: CASSPTESGNTIYF.

This chain uses TRBV18 with TRBJ1-2; TRBD1 matches at 7 bases. Germline loops: CDR1 KGHSH, CDR2 LQKENI. J was trimmed by 2 bases and V by 3 bases; bases with no gene match: 3. The CDR3 totals 14 residues. The CDR3 DNA reads TGTGCCAGCTCACCGGGACAGAAAAACTATGGCTACACCTTC. Translation gives CASSPGQKNYGYTF.

The V call is TRBV25-1, the J call TRBJ1-1; 9 bases line up with TRBD1. Germline CDR1 MGHDK, CDR2 SYGVNS. V lost 3 bases and J lost 9; bases outside the gene matches: 8. This CDR3 has 14 residues. CDR3 sequence: CASSDLQGAAKAFF. In nucleotides, the CDR3 is TGTGCCAGCAGTGACCTACAGGGGGCGGCGAAAGCTTTCTTT.

V gene TRBV5-6 combines with J gene TRBJ1-2, with D perhaps TRBD1 (6 bases). The germline gives CDR1 SGHDT, CDR2 YYEEEE. The CDR3 has 14 residues. With 3 bases removed from V and 4 bases from J, the gap between germline ends came to 13 bases. The CDR3 spells CASSYRDRIYGYTF. For the CDR3, the DNA is TGTGCCAGCAGCTACCGAGACAGGATCTATGGCTACACCTTC.

With regard to this clone: One end of the junction is discordant with germline, which a read error may explain. The gene calls are TRBV7-7 and TRBJ2-5, with TRBD2 matching over 12 bases. CDR3 length: 15 amino acids. Germline CDR1 SSHAT, CDR2 FNYEAQ (reference sequence). The CDR3 region is CASSLGLAGQETQYF. In nucleotides, the CDR3 is TGTGCTAGCAGCCTCGGACTAGCGGGGCAAGAGACCCAGTACTTC. Combining the CDR3 with reference TRBV7-7 and TRBJ2-5 gives the whole variable domain GAGVSQSPRYKVTKRGQDVTLRCDPISSHATLYWYQQALGQGPEFLTYFNYEAQPDKSGLPSDRFSAERPEGSISTLTIQRTEQRDSAMYRCASSLGLAGQETQYFGPGTRLLVL.

The rearrangement uses TRBV11-3 and TRBJ2-2, with 9 bases fitting TRBD2. CDR3 size: 14 residues. Germline V gene sequence: CDR1 SGHNT, CDR2 YENEEA. Trimming removed 1 base from V and 10 bases from J; junction bases left unmatched: 4. The chain's CDR3 is CASSLGGGAAELFF. CDR3 coding DNA: TGTGCCAGCAGCTTAGGCGGGGGGGCGGCGGAGCTGTTTTTT.

V is TRBV5-1 and J is TRBJ1-5; no clear D gene. CDR3 length: 13 amino acids. Germline values: CDR1 SGHRS, CDR2 YFSETQ. Trimming left V 5 bases short and J 8 bases short, with 14 bases between. This CDR3 is CASRSTEGEPQHF. CDR3 DNA: TGCGCCAGCAGATCGACCGAAGGAGAGCCCCAGCATTTT.

CDR3 bases: TGTGCCACCAATGCGGGTGGCACAGATACGCAGTATTTT. It codes for CATNAGGTDTQYF. The chain uses TRBV2 and TRBJ2-3, with D possibly being TRBD2 (5 bases). Germline V lookup: CDR1 SNHLY, CDR2 FYNNEI. V dropped 10 bases and J dropped 1 base, with 12 bases sitting between them. This CDR3 spans 13 amino acids.

The rearrangement links TRBV28 to TRBJ1-5; no clear D gene. The CDR3 contains 13 residues. Trimming removed 7 bases at V and 9 bases at J, with 16 bases between. Per the germline V gene, CDR1 is MDHEN and CDR2 is SYDVKM. The CDR3 nucleotides read TGTGCCAGCATCACACCCGGCCCTGCGCCCCAGCATTTT. Translated: CASITPGPAPQHF. Using reference TRBV28 and TRBJ1-5 for the parts outside the CDR3, the full variable domain is DVKVTQSSRYLVKRTGEKVFLECVQDMDHENMFWYRQDPGLGLRLIYFSYDVKMKEKGDIPEGYSVSREKKERFSLILESASTNQTSMYLCASITPGPAPQHFGDGTRLSIL.

The table lists this clone with a count of one. The V call is TRBV10-3, the J call TRBJ2-7; 8 bases fit TRBD1. J was trimmed by 7 bases and V by 0 bases; bases with no gene match: 5. The CDR3 runs to 14 residues. Germline V gene data show CDR1 as ENHRY and CDR2 as SYGVKD. CDR3 in amino acids: CAISESQGAGEQYF. The DNA of the CDR3 is TGTGCCATCAGTGAGTCCCAGGGGGCGGGGGAGCAGTACTTC.

The chain is built from TRBV4-3 and TRBJ2-5; either TRBD1 or TRBD2 may fit D (6 bases each). V dropped 0 bases and J dropped 4 bases, with 15 bases sitting between them. CDR1 is LGHNA, CDR2 YSLEER, per germline. There are 16 residues in the CDR3. DNA for the CDR3: TGCGCCAGCAGCCAAGATGTAAGGGGGGCGCGAGAGACCCAGTACTTC. Its protein is CASSQDVRGARETQYF.

In this sample, this clone turned up once. This rearrangement joins TRBV18 to TRBJ1-1; TRBD1 is a possible D gene (5 bases). The CDR3 is 14 residues long. Trimming left V 6 bases short and J 7 bases short, with 18 bases between. Germline V gene lookup returns CDR1 KGHSH and CDR2 LQKENI. The CDR3 is CASSTRDGDLEAFF. In nucleotides, the CDR3 is TGTGCCAGCTCCACCCGGGACGGAGACCTTGAAGCTTTCTTT.

V and J are TRBV19 and TRBJ2-2; no clear D gene. The CDR3 extends over 14 amino acids. Per germline, CDR1 LNHDA and CDR2 SQIVND (reference sequence). Trimming took 5 bases from V and 2 from J, leaving 9 bases between them. The CDR3 region is CASSLSSNTGELFF. CDR3 sequence (DNA): TGTGCCAGTAGTCTATCGAGTAACACCGGGGAGCTGTTTTTT.

This rearrangement joins TRBV6-5 to TRBJ1-1; no firm D call. The CDR3 consists of 11 residues. V was trimmed by 8 bases and J by 1 base, leaving 5 bases between them. CDR1 and CDR2 (germline): MNHEY, SVGAGI. The CDR3 DNA sequence: TGTGCCAGCGGGAGGAACACTGAAGCTTTCTTT. This sequence encodes CASGRNTEAFF.